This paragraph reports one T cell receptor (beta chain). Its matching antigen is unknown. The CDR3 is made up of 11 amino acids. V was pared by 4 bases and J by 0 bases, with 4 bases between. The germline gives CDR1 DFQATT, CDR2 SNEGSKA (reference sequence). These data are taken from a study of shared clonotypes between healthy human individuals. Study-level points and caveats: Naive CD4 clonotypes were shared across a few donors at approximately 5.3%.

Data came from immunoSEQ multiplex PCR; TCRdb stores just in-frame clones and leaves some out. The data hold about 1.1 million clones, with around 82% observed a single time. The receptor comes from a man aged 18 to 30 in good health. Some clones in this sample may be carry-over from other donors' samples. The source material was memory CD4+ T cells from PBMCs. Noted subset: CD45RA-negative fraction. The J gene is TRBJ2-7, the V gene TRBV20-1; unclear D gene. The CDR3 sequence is CSAKGSYEQYF. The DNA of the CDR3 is TGCAGTGCTAAGGGCTCCTACGAGCAGTACTTC.